This T cell receptor (beta chain) originates from a study of blood T cell repertoires in COVID-19. V was cut by 9 bases and J by 5 bases, with 20 bases left in between. The CDR3 extends over 14 amino acids. Germline assignment: CDR1 LNHDA and CDR2 SQIVND (reference sequence). Clones were sequenced by immunoSEQ multiplex PCR, and TCRdb holds only the in-frame ones, with some missing. The sample has about 280,000 clones; 85% to 90% are singletons. The source is a woman aged 30 to 39 with COVID-19, enrolled during active disease. V usage is TRBV19 and J usage is TRBJ2-7, with TRBD1 as a possible D gene (5 bases). The specimen was peripheral blood. The CDR3 spells CASQTAGIVHEQYF. CDR3 coding DNA: TGTGCCAGCCAGACCGCAGGGATTGTCCACGAGCAGTACTTC.